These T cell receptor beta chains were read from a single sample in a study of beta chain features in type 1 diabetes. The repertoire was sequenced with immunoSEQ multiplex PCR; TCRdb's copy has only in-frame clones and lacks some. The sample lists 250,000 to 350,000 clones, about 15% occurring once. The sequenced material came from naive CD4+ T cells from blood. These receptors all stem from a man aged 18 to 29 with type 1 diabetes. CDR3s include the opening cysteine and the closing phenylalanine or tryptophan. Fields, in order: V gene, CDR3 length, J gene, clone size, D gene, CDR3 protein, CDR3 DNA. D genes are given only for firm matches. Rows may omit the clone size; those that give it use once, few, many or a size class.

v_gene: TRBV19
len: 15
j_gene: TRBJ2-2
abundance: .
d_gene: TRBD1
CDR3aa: CASRKDRGGTGELFF
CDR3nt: TGTGCCAGTAGGAAGGACAGGGGAGGAACCGGGGAGCTGTTTTTT

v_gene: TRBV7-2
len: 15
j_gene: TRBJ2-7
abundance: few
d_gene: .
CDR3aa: CASSLAGRSSYEQYF
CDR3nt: TGTGCCAGCAGCTTAGCGGGGAGGAGCTCCTACGAGCAGTACTTC

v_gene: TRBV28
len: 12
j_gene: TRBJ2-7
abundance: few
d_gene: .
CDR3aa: CASSSGSYEQYF
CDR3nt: TGTGCCAGCAGTTCCGGTAGCTACGAGCAGTACTTC

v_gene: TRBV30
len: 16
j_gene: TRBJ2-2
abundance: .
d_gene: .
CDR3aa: CAWSIVRLGGTGELFF
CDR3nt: TGTGCCTGGAGTATTGTACGGCTAGGGGGCACCGGGGAGCTGTTTTTT

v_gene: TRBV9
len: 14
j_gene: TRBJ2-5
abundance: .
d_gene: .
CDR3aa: CASSAGGFRETQYF
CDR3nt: TGTGCCAGCAGCGCAGGGGGGTTTCGGGAGACCCAGTACTTC

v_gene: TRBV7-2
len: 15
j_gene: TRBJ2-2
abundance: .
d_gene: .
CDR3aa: CASSLEAVNTGELFF
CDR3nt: TGTGCCAGCAGCTTAGAAGCCGTGAACACCGGGGAGCTGTTTTTT

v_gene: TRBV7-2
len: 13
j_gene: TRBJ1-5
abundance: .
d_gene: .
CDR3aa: CASSRRGGQPQHF
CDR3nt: TGTGCCAGCAGCCGCCGCGGGGGGCAGCCCCAGCATTTT

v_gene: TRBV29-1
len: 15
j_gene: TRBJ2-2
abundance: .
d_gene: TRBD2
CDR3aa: CSGGFAGAVSGELFF
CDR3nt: TGCAGCGGAGGATTTGCGGGAGCGGTCAGCGGGGAGCTGTTTTTT

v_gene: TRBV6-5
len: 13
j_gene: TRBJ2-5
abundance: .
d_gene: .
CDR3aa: CASSSTYQETQYF
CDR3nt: TGTGCCAGCAGCTCCACTTATCAAGAGACCCAGTACTTC

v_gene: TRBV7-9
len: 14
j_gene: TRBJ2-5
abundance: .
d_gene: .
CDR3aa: CASSLRGFQETQYF
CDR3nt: TGTGCCAGCAGCTTACGAGGGTTTCAAGAGACCCAGTACTTC

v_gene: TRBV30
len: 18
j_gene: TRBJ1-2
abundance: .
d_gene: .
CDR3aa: CAWREQPAPPRTPYGYTF
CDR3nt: TGTGCCTGGAGGGAGCAACCCGCTCCCCCTCGGACTCCCTATGGCTACACCTTC

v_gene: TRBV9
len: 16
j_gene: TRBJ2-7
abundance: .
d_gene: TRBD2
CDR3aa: CASSVGTSGSRHEQYF
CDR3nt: TGTGCCAGCAGCGTAGGGACTAGCGGGAGTAGGCACGAGCAGTACTTC

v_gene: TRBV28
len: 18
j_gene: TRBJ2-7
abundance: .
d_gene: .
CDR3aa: CASSSPEPGRGGAYEQYF
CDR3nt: TGTGCCAGCAGTTCCCCCGAACCGGGAAGAGGGGGGGCATACGAGCAGTACTTC

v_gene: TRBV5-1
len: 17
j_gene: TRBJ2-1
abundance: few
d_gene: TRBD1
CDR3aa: CASSRRGGTGNYNEQFF
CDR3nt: TGCGCCAGCAGCCGGCGTGGCGGGACAGGAAATTACAATGAGCAGTTCTTC

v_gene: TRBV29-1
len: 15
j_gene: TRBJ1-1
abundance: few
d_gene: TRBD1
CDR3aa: CSVMDRRRMNTEAFF
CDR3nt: TGCAGCGTTATGGACAGGCGTCGGATGAACACTGAAGCTTTCTTT

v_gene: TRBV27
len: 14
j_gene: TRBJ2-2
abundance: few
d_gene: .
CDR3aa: CASSADMNTGELFF
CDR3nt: TGTGCCAGCAGTGCGGACATGAACACCGGGGAGCTGTTTTTT

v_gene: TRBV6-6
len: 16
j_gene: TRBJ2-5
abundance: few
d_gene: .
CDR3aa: CASSPIPRAVGETQYF
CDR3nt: TGTGCCAGCAGCCCAATTCCCCGAGCGGTAGGAGAGACCCAGTACTTC

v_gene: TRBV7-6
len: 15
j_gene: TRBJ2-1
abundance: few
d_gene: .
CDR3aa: CASSLTFAGALEQFF
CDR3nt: TGTGCCAGCAGCTTAACATTTGCGGGCGCACTTGAGCAGTTCTTC

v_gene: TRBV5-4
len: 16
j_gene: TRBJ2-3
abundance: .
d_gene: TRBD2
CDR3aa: CASSPGGIASSDTQYF
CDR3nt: TGTGCCAGCAGTCCGGGGGGTATAGCGAGCTCAGATACGCAGTATTTT

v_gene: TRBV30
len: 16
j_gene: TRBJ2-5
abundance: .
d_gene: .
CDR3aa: CAWQVEQGEVQETQYF
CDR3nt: TGTGCCTGGCAGGTAGAACAGGGAGAGGTCCAAGAGACCCAGTACTTC

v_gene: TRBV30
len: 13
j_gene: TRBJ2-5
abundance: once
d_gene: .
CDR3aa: CAWSSADGETQYF
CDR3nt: TGTGCCTGGAGTAGCGCGGATGGAGAGACCCAGTACTTC

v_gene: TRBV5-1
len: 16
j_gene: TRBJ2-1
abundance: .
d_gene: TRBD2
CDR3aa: CASSSAQREARNEQFF
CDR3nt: TGCGCCAGCAGCTCTGCACAGCGGGAGGCCAGGAATGAGCAGTTCTTC

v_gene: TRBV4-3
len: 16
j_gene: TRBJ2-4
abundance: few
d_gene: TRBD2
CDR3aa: CASSLGTSGGNNIQYF
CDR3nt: TGCGCCAGCAGTCTCGGGACTAGCGGGGGGAACAACATTCAGTACTTC

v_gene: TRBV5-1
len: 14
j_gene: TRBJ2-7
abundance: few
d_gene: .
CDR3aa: CASTSGIAVDEQYF
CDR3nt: TGCGCCAGCACTTCTGGGATAGCGGTCGACGAGCAGTACTTC

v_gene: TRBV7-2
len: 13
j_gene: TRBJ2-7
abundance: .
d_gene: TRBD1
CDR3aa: CASSTGGRYEQYF
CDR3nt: TGTGCCAGCAGCACAGGGGGCCGGTACGAGCAGTACTTC

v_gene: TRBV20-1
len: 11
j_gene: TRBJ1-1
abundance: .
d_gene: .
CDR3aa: CSASKNTEAFF
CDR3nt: TGCAGTGCGAGCAAGAACACTGAAGCTTTCTTT

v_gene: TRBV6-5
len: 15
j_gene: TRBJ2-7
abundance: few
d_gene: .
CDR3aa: CASSYLRTEVYEQYF
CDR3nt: TGTGCCAGCAGTTACCTCCGTACAGAAGTCTACGAGCAGTACTTC

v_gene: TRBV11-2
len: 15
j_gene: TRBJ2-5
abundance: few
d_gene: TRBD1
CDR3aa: CASSLGQGVRETQYF
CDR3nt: TGTGCCAGCAGCTTAGGACAGGGTGTGAGGGAGACCCAGTACTTC

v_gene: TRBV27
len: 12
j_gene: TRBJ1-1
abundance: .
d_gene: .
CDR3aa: CASRYRDTEAFF
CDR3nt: TGTGCCAGTCGCTATCGGGACACTGAAGCTTTCTTT

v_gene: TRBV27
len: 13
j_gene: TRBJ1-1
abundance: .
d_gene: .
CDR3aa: CASSQSTVPGAFF
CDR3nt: TGTGCCAGCAGCCAATCAACAGTGCCAGGAGCTTTCTTT

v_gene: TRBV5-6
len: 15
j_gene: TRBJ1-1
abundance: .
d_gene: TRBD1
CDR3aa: CASSLVFRGRGEAFF
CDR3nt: TGTGCCAGCAGCTTGGTGTTCAGGGGGCGGGGTGAAGCTTTCTTT

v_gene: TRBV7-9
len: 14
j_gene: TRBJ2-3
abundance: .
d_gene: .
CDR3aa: CASSSVGRTDTQYF
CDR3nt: TGTGCCAGCAGCTCAGTTGGGCGCACAGATACGCAGTATTTT

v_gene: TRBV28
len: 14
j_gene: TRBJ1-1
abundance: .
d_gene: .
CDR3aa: CASSLWSRGTEAFF
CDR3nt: TGTGCCAGCAGTTTATGGTCCCGAGGGACTGAAGCTTTCTTT

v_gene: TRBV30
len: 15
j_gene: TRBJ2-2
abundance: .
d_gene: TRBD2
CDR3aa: CAWSSGRTGTGELFF
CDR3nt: TGTGCCTGGAGTAGCGGGAGGACGGGAACCGGGGAGCTGTTTTTT

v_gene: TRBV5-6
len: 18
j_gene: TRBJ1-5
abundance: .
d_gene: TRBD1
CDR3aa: CASSLYGDRDYSNQPQHF
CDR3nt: TGTGCCAGCAGCTTGTATGGGGACAGGGACTATAGCAATCAGCCCCAGCATTTT

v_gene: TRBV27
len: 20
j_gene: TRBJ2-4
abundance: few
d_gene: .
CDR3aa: CASSRVLRGRDFLAKNIQYF
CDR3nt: TGTGCCAGCAGTCGAGTCCTCAGGGGACGGGATTTTCTAGCCAAAAACATTCAGTACTTC

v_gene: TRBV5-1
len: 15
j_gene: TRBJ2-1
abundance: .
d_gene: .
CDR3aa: CASSLGLSTVNEQFF
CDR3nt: TGCGCCAGCAGCTTGGGACTCTCTACCGTCAATGAGCAGTTCTTC

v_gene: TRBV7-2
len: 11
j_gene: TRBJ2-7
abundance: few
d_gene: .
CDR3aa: CASSGAYEQYF
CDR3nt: TGTGCCAGCAGCGGAGCCTACGAGCAGTACTTC

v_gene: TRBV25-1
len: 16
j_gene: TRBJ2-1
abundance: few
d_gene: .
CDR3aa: CASSEGQGLSYNEQFF
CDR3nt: TGTGCCAGCAGCGAAGGCCAGGGGCTCTCCTACAATGAGCAGTTCTTC

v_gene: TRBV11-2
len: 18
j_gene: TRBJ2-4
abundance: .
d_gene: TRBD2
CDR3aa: CASRTGLAGGLAKNIQYF
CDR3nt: TGTGCCAGCAGGACCGGACTAGCGGGGGGGCTGGCCAAAAACATTCAGTACTTC

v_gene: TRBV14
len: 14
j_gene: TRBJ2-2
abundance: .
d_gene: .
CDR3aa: CASSGRRGTGELFF
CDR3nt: TGTGCCAGCAGCGGGAGACGCGGCACCGGGGAGCTGTTTTTT

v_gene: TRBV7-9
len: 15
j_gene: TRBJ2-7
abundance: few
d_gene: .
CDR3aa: CASSLSAGPSYEQYF
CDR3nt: TGTGCCAGCAGCTTATCGGCAGGTCCTTCCTACGAGCAGTACTTC

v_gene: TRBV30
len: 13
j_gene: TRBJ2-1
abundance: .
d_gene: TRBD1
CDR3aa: CAHGQGAWGEQFF
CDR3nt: TGTGCCCACGGACAGGGGGCCTGGGGTGAGCAGTTCTTC

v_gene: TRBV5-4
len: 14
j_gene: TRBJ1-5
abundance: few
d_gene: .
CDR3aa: CASSTGNTNQPQHF
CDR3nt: TGTGCCAGCAGCACGGGGAATACCAATCAGCCCCAGCATTTT

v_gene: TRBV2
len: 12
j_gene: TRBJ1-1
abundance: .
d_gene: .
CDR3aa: CASNLRNTEAFF
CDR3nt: TGTGCCAGCAATCTCAGGAACACTGAAGCTTTCTTT

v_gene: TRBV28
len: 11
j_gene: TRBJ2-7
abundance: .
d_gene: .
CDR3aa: CASSSLQVQYF
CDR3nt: TGTGCCAGCAGTTCCCTACAGGTTCAGTACTTC

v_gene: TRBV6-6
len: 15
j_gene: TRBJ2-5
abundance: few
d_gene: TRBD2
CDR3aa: CASSVAGGRSETQYF
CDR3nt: TGTGCCAGCAGTGTAGCGGGAGGTCGGTCAGAGACCCAGTACTTC

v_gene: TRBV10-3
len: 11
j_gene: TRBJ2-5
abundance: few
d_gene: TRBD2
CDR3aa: CAISGLASQYF
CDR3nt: TGTGCCATCAGTGGACTAGCGAGCCAGTACTTC

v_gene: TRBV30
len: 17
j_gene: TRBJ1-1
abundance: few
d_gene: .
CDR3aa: CAWRIWIGGYSNTEAFF
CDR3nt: TGTGCCTGGAGGATCTGGATTGGGGGGTACTCAAACACTGAAGCTTTCTTT